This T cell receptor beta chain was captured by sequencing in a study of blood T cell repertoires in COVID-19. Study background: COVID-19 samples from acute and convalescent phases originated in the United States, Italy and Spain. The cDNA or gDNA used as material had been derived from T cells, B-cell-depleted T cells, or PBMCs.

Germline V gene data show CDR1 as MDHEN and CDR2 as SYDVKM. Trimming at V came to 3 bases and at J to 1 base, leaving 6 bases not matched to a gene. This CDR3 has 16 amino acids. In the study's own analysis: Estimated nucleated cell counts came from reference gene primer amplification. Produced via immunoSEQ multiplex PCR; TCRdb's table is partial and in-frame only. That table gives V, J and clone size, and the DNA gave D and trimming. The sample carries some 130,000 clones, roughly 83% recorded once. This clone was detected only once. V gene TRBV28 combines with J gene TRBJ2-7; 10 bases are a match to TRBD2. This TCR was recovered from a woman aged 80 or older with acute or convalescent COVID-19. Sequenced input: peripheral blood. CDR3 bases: TGTGCCAGCAGTTTGAAACTAGCGGGGCAATCCTACGAGCAGTACTTC. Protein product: CASSLKLAGQSYEQYF.